This T cell receptor beta chain was recorded in a study of PD-1 blockade in classical Hodgkin lymphoma. Study-level findings and limits: There was a significant rise in CD4+ TCR diversity by C4D1, with no such rise for CD8+. The study found complete responders had baseline diversity similar to newly diagnosed patients. Newly diagnosed patients had baseline TCR diversity that was reportedly lower than that of healthy donors.

Specified time point: cycle 4 day 1 (C4D1), after less than 7 weeks of nivolumab. Every patient experienced relapse after autologous stem cell transplantation, and brentuximab vedotin exposure varied. Complete response, partial response or progressive disease was recorded as best response. Germline CDR1 reads SQVTM; CDR2 reads ANQGSEA. The CDR3 contains 12 residues. Trimming stripped 3 bases from V and 7 bases from J, with 10 bases between. Libraries were prepared by immunoSEQ multiplex PCR; TCRdb keeps only in-frame clonotypes and omits some of them. The sample shows around 53,000 clones, under 80% of them seen only once. As to this clone: Its target is not known.

The chain uses TRBV29-1 and TRBJ2-1; possible D gene TRBD1, 5 bases. Source: peripheral blood mononuclear cells (PBMCs), taken before the fourth cycle of nivolumab. The receptor was isolated from a human donor with classical Hodgkin lymphoma. CDR3 sequence reads: CSVDRVGNEQFF. In nucleotides, the CDR3 is TGCAGCGTTGACAGGGTAGGGAATGAGCAGTTCTTC.